This T cell receptor (beta chain) was identified during a study of blood T cells in healthy people across ages. PCR was performed a second time for about 7 to 12 cycles using a sample-barcoded 5' primer and a J-beta primer mix. Using its own MiXCR run on the 5' RACE reads, TCRdb lists one record per CDR3 protein. The data contain just under 750,000 distinct CDR3 sequences, about 24% of them singletons. This clonotype was found a few times. The CDR3 runs 15 residues. V lost 1 base and J lost 0, with 6 bases in between. Germline V lookup: CDR1 SEHNR, CDR2 FQNEAQ (reference sequence). This chain links TRBV7-9 with TRBJ2-2, with D maybe TRBD2 (5 bases). The receptor comes from a man in his 70s in good health. Sequencing input: blood. The CDR3 spells CASSLDGANTGELFF. Written as DNA, the CDR3 is TGTGCCAGCAGCTTAGACGGGGCGAACACCGGGGAGCTGTTTTTT.